This T cell receptor (beta chain) was captured by sequencing in a study of shared clonotypes between healthy human individuals. The sample holds many counts of this clone. Its cognate antigen is unknown. Study conclusions and caveats: Clonotype sharing among donors, it was expected, would be affected by sequencing depth. Sorted-subset sequencing was shown by rarefaction to be incomplete despite large depth.

As handled by the study authors: Sequence data from immunoSEQ were junction-only and lacked quality scores; consequently, filtering differed. Using immunoSEQ multiplex PCR, the repertoire was profiled, and TCRdb retains in-frame clones only, with some absent. That table supplies the V and J calls and clone size; D and trimming were determined from the DNA. The table shows roughly 1 million clones, with about 75% occurring only once. Division of CD4+ cells produced a CD45RA+ naive subset and a CD45RA-negative memory subset. Sequenced input: memory CD4+ T cells sorted from blood. Stated subset: CD45RA-negative fraction. This clonotype was obtained from a man aged 18 to 30 in good health.

The CDR3 loop reads CASSPLAGAGSNEQFF. The CDR3 region has the DNA TGTGCCAGCAGCCCCTTAGCGGGAGCAGGTTCCAATGAGCAGTTCTTC. This chain links TRBV11-2 with TRBJ2-1, with 9 bases lining up with TRBD2. The CDR3 length is 16 residues. V shed 5 bases, J shed 6 bases, and the junction held 11 bases outside the gene matches. Germline CDR1 and CDR2: SGHAT and FQNNGV.